This TCR beta chain comes out of a study of blood T cells in healthy people across ages. Trimming left V 4 bases short and J 4 bases short, with 13 bases between. The CDR3 has 14 residues. The V gene's germline CDR1 is SEHNR and CDR2 FQNEAQ (reference sequence). Extractions gave at least 5 micrograms of total RNA per sample. The second PCR ran roughly 6 to 11 cycles with a sample-barcoded 5' primer and J-beta primers. MiXCR was run by TCRdb on the 5' RACE reads, yielding one entry per CDR3 protein. The table records some 1.1 million distinct CDR3 sequences, around two fifths of them present only once. The sample holds a few counts of this clonotype.

The chain recombines TRBV7-9 with TRBJ1-1; D possibly corresponds to TRBD1 (6 bases). The sequenced sample consisted of blood. The TCR originated in a young man in good health. CDR3 amino acids: CASSWGAQGTEAFF. The CDR3 nucleotides are TGTGCCAGCAGCTGGGGGGCGCAGGGCACTGAAGCTTTCTTT.